Reported below is one T cell receptor beta chain. Sequencing used immunoSEQ multiplex PCR; TCRdb keeps in-frame clones, though not all of them. The profile shows about 2.4 million clones, around 90% of them singletons. Subsets obtained from CD4+ cells comprised CD45RA+ naive and CD45RA-negative memory cells. These data come from a study of shared clonotypes between healthy human individuals. Study-wide background: Sampling drew on donors who were a couple of women and a few men aged 18 to 49.

This TCR was recovered from a man aged 18 to 29 in good health. The sample consisted of naive CD4+ T cells sorted from blood. Sample subset: CD45RA+ positively selected.

In nucleotides, the CDR3 is TGCGCCAGCAGCCAAGGACTAGCGGGACCATCCGCTCAGTTCTTC. Its translation is CASSQGLAGPSAQFF. The chain has TRBV5-1 and TRBJ2-1, with TRBD2 matching over 12 bases. Germline-derived CDR1 and CDR2 are SGHRS and YFSETQ. CDR3 length: 15 residues. With 4 bases clipped from V and 13 bases from J, the junction kept 12 bases outside the gene matches.